These T cell receptor beta chains were read from a single sample in a study of OX40 agonist ivuxolimab in advanced cancers. Measured with immunoSEQ multiplex PCR; TCRdb has only the in-frame clones, and not every one. The data show about 70,000 clones, about four fifths seen once. This sample comprised CD4+ or CD8+ T cells sorted from blood, obtained in a trial of the OX40 agonist ivuxolimab. These receptors were taken from an adult with an advanced solid tumor such as melanoma, head and neck, liver or kidney cancer. Each CDR3 is given with its conserved first and last residue. D genes are given only for firm matches. Some rows mark clone size as missing; the rest say once, few, many or name a class of expanded clone.

CDR3 protein	CDR3 DNA	V gene	clone size	J gene	D gene
CASSLSMGDEQYF	TGTGCCAGCAGTTTATCTATGGGCGACGAGCAGTACTTC	TRBV28	-	TRBJ2-7	-
CASTPWADGNTIYF	TGTGCCAGCACCCCGTGGGCAGATGGAAACACCATATATTTT	TRBV28	-	TRBJ1-3	-
CASIGPGRTQYF	TGTGCCAGCATTGGACCGGGACGGACCCAGTACTTC	TRBV6-5	-	TRBJ2-5	-
CASSPYGQPQHF	TGTGCCAGCAGCCCCTACGGACAGCCCCAGCATTTT	TRBV2	few	TRBJ1-5	-
CASSERGADTQYF	TGTGCCAGCAGTGAACGCGGCGCAGATACGCAGTATTTT	TRBV6-1	-	TRBJ2-3	-
CASNPSAGLGNEQFF	TGTGCCAGCAACCCTTCAGCGGGCCTAGGCAATGAGCAGTTCTTC	TRBV6-4	once	TRBJ2-1	-
CASSLGPENEAFF	TGTGCCAGCAGTCTGGGACCTGAGAATGAAGCTTTCTTT	TRBV7-2	-	TRBJ1-1	-
CASTGVLLSGDPYGYTF	TGTGCCAGCACCGGCGTACTCTTATCGGGGGACCCATATGGCTACACCTTC	TRBV6-4	-	TRBJ1-2	-
CAISGGINTEAFF	TGTGCCATCAGTGGGGGGATTAACACTGAAGCTTTCTTT	TRBV10-3	-	TRBJ1-1	-
CASSLRGTGDEKLFF	TGTGCCAGCAGCTTAAGGGGGACAGGGGACGAAAAACTGTTTTTT	TRBV7-2	-	TRBJ1-4	TRBD1
CASSSDLSTGELFF	TGCGCCAGCAGCTCGGACCTAAGTACCGGGGAGCTGTTTTTT	TRBV5-1	-	TRBJ2-2	-
CASSTPRASGGNSYNEQFF	TGTGCCAGTAGTACCCCCCGGGCAAGCGGGGGGAACTCCTACAATGAGCAGTTCTTC	TRBV19	-	TRBJ2-1	TRBD2
CASRPETTDTQYF	TGTGCCAGCAGGCCAGAGACCACAGATACGCAGTATTTT	TRBV27	-	TRBJ2-3	-
CASSEALLGTGAEETQYF	TGTGCCAGCAGTGAAGCGCTTCTCGGGACAGGGGCAGAAGAGACCCAGTACTTC	TRBV2	-	TRBJ2-5	TRBD1
CASSLRGSDYEQYF	TGTGCCAGCAGCTTGAGAGGGAGTGATTACGAGCAGTACTTC	TRBV7-2	-	TRBJ2-7	-
CASSAPGQDLNTEAFF	TGTGCCAGCAGTGCGCCGGGACAGGATTTGAACACTGAAGCTTTCTTT	TRBV28	once	TRBJ1-1	TRBD1
CASSLAGVVTIEQFF	TGTGCCAGCAGTTTAGCGGGAGTCGTCACAATTGAGCAGTTCTTC	TRBV27	-	TRBJ2-1	TRBD2
CASSVGMGGYTF	TGTGCCAGCAGCGTTGGGATGGGGGGCTACACCTTC	TRBV9	-	TRBJ1-2	-
CASQRRAESTEAFF	TGTGCCAGCCAGAGAAGAGCCGAGAGCACTGAAGCTTTCTTT	TRBV9	-	TRBJ1-1	-
CASSSLRDSVRYNEQFF	TGTGCCAGCAGCAGCCTCCGGGACAGCGTGCGCTACAATGAGCAGTTCTTC	TRBV21-1	-	TRBJ2-1	-
CASSPQGHTEAFF	TGTGCCAGCAGCCCACAGGGTCACACTGAAGCTTTCTTT	TRBV7-8	-	TRBJ1-1	-